Listed below are T cell receptor beta chains from one sample, sequenced in a study of neoadjuvant anti-PD-1 for oral cavity cancer. The protocol was immunoSEQ multiplex PCR, while the TCRdb copy is restricted to in-frame clones and leaves out a portion. This table has approximately 67,000 clones, around 88% appearing once. The sample in question was PBMCs, obtained before nivolumab (anti-PD-1) treatment. Every receptor here comes from a person aged 35 to 85 with oral cavity squamous cell carcinoma. Both conserved end residues are part of each CDR3.

v_call	j_call	cdr3_aa
TRBV6-1	TRBJ2-7	CASSEVRNEQYF
TRBV29-1	TRBJ1-2	CSVDLPGNYGYTF
TRBV11-3	TRBJ2-3	CASSLGSLAGGDTQYF
TRBV2	TRBJ1-2	CASSYREGAYGYTF
TRBV7-2	TRBJ2-7	CASSLERQGMKQYF
TRBV5-4	TRBJ1-1	CASSPRGTGETEAFF
TRBV6-1	TRBJ2-3	CASSEAGSFADTQYF
TRBV4-2	TRBJ1-6	CASSQERGLNSYNSPLHF
TRBV7-2	TRBJ1-5	CASSLYGAQPQHF
TRBV28	TRBJ2-2	CATKGLFANTGELFF
TRBV4-1	TRBJ1-2	CASSQYPGDYGYTF
TRBV5-1	TRBJ2-7	CASRMGQGSEQYF
TRBV6-6	TRBJ2-7	CASSSIGDRGYEQYF
TRBV7-8	TRBJ2-3	CASSTNGRAPDTQYF
TRBV7-9	TRBJ1-2	CASSRGQNYGYTF
TRBV9	TRBJ2-7	CASSPSSGRVPYEQYF
TRBV25-1	TRBJ2-2	CASSRGGAGELFF
TRBV7-2	TRBJ2-5	CASSFTREETQYF
TRBV7-6	TRBJ1-4	CASSPGPNEKLFF
TRBV27	TRBJ1-1	CASSRDRTEAFF
TRBV5-4	TRBJ2-7	CASRPGLAEPYEQYF
TRBV6-6	TRBJ2-5	CASSNHAGVMETQYF
TRBV6-6	TRBJ2-1	CASSYSGWQFF
TRBV5-4	TRBJ2-7	CASSLWGGRAFYEQYF
TRBV4-1	TRBJ2-7	CASSHMGLAGGYEQYF
TRBV28	TRBJ1-2	CASSRYYGYTF
TRBV13	TRBJ1-3	CASSFPALGNTIYF
TRBV30	TRBJ2-7	CAWAGTGGTYEQYF
TRBV4-1	TRBJ2-1	CASSQGLMGTSGTYNEQFF
TRBV19	TRBJ2-1	CASSTGFSYNEQFF
TRBV6-1	TRBJ2-7	CASSRPGGPYEQYF
TRBV11-2	TRBJ2-5	CASRTWVNQETQYF
TRBV5-1	TRBJ2-5	CASSLGRGVEKTQYF
TRBV21-1	TRBJ2-2	CASSKANRVPVGELFF
TRBV5-1	TRBJ1-1	CASSLDEGRTEAFF
TRBV5-1	TRBJ2-7	CASSLAGTVVYEQYF
TRBV6-1	TRBJ2-3	CATRLTGGSTDTQYF
TRBV5-1	TRBJ1-1	CASSLGTDFRMNTEAFF
TRBV19	TRBJ2-7	CASRRSGQAADEQYF
TRBV4-1	TRBJ1-3	CASSPSEISGNTIYF
TRBV2	TRBJ2-7	CASIRDGVEQYF